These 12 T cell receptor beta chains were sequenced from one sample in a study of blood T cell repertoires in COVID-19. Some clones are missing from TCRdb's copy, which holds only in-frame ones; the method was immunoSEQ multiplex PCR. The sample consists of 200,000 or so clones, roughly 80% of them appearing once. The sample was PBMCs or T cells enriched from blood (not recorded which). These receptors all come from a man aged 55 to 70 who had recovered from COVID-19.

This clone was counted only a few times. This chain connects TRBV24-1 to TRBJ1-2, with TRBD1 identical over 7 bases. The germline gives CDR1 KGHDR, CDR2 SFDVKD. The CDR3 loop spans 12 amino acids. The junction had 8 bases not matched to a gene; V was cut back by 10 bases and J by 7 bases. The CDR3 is CATADRRLGYTF. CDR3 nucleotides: TGTGCCACGGCGGACAGGAGGCTTGGCTACACCTTC.

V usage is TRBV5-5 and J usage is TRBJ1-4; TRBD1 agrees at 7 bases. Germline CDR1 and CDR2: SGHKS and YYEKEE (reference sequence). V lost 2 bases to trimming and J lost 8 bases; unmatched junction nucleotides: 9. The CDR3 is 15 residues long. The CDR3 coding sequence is TGTGCCAGCAGCTTCTCCGGGACAGCGGAGGAAAAACTGTTTTTT. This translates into CASSFSGTAEEKLFF.

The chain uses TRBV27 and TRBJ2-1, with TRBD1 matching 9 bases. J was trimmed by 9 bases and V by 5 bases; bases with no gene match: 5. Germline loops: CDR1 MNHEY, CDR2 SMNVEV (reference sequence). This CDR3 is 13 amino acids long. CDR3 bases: TGTGCCAGCAGTCCTACAGGGGGCCCTGAGCAGTTCTTC. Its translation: CASSPTGGPEQFF.

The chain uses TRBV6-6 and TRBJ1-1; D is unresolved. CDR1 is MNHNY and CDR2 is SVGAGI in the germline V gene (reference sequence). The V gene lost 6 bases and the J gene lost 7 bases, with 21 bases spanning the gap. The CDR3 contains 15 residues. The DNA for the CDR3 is TGTGCCAGCAGGCCAATTCCTGGGCGTTGGATTGAAGCTTTCTTT. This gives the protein CASRPIPGRWIEAFF.

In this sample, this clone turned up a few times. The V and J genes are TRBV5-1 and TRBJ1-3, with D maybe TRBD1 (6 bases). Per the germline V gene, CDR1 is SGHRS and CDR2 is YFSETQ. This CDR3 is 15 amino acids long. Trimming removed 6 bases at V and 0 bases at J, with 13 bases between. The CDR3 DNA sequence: TGCGCCAGCACCCCGACAGGAAGCTCTGGAAACACCATATATTTT. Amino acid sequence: CASTPTGSSGNTIYF.

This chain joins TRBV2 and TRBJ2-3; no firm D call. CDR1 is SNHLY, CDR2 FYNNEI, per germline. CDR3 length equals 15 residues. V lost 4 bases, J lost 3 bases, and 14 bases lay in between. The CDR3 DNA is TGTGCCAGCAGTGCCATGCACTTACCGACAGATACGCAGTATTTT. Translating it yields CASSAMHLPTDTQYF.

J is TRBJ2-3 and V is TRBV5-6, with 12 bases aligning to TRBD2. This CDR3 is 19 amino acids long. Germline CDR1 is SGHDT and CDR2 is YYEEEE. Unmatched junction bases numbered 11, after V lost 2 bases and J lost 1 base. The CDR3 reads CASSFLGLAGGPGTDTQYF. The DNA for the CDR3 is TGTGCCAGCAGCTTCCTGGGTCTAGCGGGGGGGCCTGGCACAGATACGCAGTATTTT. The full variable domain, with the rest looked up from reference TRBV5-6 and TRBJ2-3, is DAGVTQSPTHLIKTRGQQVTLRCSPKSGHDTVSWYQQALGQGPQFIFQYYEEEERQRGNFPDRFSGHQFPNYSSELNVNALLLGDSALYLCASSFLGLAGGPGTDTQYFGPGTRLTVL.

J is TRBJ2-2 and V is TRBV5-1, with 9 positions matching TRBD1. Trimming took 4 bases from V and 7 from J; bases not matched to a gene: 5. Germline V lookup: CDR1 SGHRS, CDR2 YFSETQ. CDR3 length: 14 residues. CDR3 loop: CASSGGQGHGELFF. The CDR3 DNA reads TGCGCCAGCAGCGGGGGACAGGGCCACGGGGAGCTGTTTTTT.

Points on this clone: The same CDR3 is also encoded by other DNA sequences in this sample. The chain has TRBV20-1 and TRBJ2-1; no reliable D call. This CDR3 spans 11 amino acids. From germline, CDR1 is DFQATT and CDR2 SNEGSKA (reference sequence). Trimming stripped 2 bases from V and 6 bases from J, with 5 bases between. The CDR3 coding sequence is TGCAGTGCTAGACGCGGCAATGAGCAGTTCTTC. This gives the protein CSARRGNEQFF.

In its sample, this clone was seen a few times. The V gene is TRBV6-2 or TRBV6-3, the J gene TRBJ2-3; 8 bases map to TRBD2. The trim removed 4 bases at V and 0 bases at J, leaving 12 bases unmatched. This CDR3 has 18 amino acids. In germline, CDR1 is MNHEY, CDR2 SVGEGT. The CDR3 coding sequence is TGTGCCAGCAGTTCGAAGCGGGGGTCCTCCTCTAGCACAGATACGCAGTATTTT. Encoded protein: CASSSKRGSSSSTDTQYF.

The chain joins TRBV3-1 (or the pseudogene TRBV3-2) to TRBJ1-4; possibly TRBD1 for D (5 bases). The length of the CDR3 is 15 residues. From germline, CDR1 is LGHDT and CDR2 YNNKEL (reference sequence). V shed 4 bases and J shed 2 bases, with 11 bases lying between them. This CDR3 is CASSRGRGTNEKLFF. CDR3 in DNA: TGTGCCAGCAGCCGAGGACGGGGGACTAATGAAAAACTGTTTTTT.

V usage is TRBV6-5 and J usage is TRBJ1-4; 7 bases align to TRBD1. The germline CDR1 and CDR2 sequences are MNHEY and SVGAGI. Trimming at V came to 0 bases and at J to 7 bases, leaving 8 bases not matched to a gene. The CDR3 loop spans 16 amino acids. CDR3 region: CASSYSIGTVGEKLFF. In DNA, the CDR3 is TGTGCCAGCAGTTACTCGATTGGGACAGTGGGTGAAAAACTGTTTTTT.